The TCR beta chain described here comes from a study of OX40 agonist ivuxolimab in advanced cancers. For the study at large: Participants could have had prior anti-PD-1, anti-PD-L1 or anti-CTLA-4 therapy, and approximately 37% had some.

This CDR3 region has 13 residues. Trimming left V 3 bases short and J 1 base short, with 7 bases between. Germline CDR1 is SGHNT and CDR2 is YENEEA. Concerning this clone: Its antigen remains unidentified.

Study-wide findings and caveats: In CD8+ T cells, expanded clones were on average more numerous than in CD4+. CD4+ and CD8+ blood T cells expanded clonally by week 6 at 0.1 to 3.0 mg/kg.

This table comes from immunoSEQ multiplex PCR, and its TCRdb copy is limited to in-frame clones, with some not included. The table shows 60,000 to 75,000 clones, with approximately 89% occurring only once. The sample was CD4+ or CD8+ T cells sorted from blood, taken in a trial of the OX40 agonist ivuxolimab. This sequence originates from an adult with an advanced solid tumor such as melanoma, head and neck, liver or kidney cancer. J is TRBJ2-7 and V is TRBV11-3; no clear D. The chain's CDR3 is CASSFSQSYEQYF. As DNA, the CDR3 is TGTGCCAGCAGCTTCAGCCAATCCTACGAGCAGTACTTC.